This TCR beta chain was profiled in a study of blood T cell repertoires in COVID-19. In the original processing: Scientists estimated how many nucleated cells there were by amplifying reference gene primers. Measured with immunoSEQ multiplex PCR; TCRdb has only the in-frame clones, and not every one. The D gene and trimming were derived from the DNA, and the V and J assignments and clone size from that table. This table has under 250,000 clones, 60% to 85% appearing once. The germline V gene encodes CDR1 MNHEY and CDR2 SMNVEV (reference sequence). The CDR3 totals 15 residues. The ends lost 7 bases at V and 2 bases at J; junction bases unmatched: 7.

The source is a woman in her 70s with acute or convalescent COVID-19. The chain uses TRBV27 and TRBJ1-5, with 8 bases that match TRBD1. Sequenced sample: peripheral blood. The CDR3 here is CASTAGGAGNQPQHF. In DNA, the CDR3 is TGTGCCAGCACTGCAGGGGGCGCGGGCAATCAGCCCCAGCATTTT.